This T cell receptor beta chain was sequenced for a study of blood T cell repertoires in COVID-19. Background on the study: Donors in the United States, Italy and Spain gave samples during acute or convalescent COVID-19. The cDNA or gDNA used as material had been derived from T cells, B-cell-depleted T cells, or PBMCs.

The CDR3 runs 13 residues. Trimming took off 5 bases at V and 10 bases at J, with 15 bases between the two ends. CDR1 SGHTA and CDR2 FQGNSA come from the germline V gene. Source study methods: Amplification from reference gene primers served as the basis for estimated nucleated cell counts. This table comes from immunoSEQ multiplex PCR, and its TCRdb copy is limited to in-frame clones, with some not included. V and J calls plus clone size are reproduced from that table; the DNA served to infer D and trimming. The table has about 170,000 clones, around four fifths seen once. This clone turned up a few times.

The V and J genes are TRBV7-2 and TRBJ2-1; D possibly corresponds to TRBD2 (6 bases). The sequencing input was peripheral blood. This sequence originates from a woman in her sixties or seventies who had recovered from COVID-19. CDR3 protein: CASSPLLGLEQFF. The DNA of the CDR3 is TGTGCCAGCAGCCCCCTTTTGGGACTGGAGCAGTTCTTC.